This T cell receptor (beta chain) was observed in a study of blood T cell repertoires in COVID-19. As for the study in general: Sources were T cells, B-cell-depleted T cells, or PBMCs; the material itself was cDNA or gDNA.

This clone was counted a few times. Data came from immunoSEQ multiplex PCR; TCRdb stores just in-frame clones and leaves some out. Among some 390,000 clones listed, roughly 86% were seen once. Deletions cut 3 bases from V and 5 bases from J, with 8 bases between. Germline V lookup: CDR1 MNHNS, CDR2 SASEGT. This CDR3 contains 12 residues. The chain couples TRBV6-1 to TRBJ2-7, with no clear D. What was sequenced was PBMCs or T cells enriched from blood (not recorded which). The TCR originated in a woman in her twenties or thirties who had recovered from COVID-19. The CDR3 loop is CASSDFSDEQYF. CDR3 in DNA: TGTGCCAGCAGTGATTTCTCGGACGAGCAGTACTTC.